This T cell receptor beta chain was recorded in a study of radiation and T cells in renal cell carcinoma. The V end was cut by 4 bases, the J end by 1 base, with 10 bases between. The CDR3 loop spans 14 amino acids. Germline CDR1 reads MNHEY; CDR2 reads SMNVEV (reference sequence). TCRdb's table, derived via immunoSEQ multiplex PCR, lists solely in-frame clones and lacks some. The sample lists 150,000 or so clones; about 87% were seen once. With respect to this clone: What it recognizes is unknown.

The study's findings and limits: Pretreatment tumor biopsies were lacking, so baseline clonotypes are unknown. In blood, top tumor clones expanded by 2 weeks, shrinking by 4.

The time point is: baseline pretreatment blood. As for treatment: 15 Gy SBRT to primary tumor, nephrectomy 4 weeks later. After SBRT, blood was collected at 2 and 4 weeks, plus baseline. This renal cell carcinoma was of the clear cell type. The clonotype was recovered from a woman between 65 and 79 years old with renal cell carcinoma. The sequencing here drew on blood, taken from a patient whose treatment included radiotherapy and nephrectomy. The chain uses TRBV27 and TRBJ1-1, with no clear D. The CDR3 DNA follows: TGTGCCAGCAGTTACGGACTCGCGAACACTGAAGCTTTCTTT. Translating gives CASSYGLANTEAFF.